This T cell receptor (beta chain) was found in a study of CD8+ T cells in alopecia areata. About this clone itself: Its antigen is still unknown.

Findings of the study overall: More clonal than normal scalp was lesional scalp, particularly alopecia totalis/universalis. Resident alphabeta T-cell populations of normal skin are likewise subject to sequencing in scalp samples.

Lesional scalp punch biopsies and peripheral blood came from alopecia areata patients. Once RNA had been extracted, it was reverse transcribed into cDNA to act as the sequencing template. The protocol was immunoSEQ multiplex PCR, while the TCRdb copy is restricted to in-frame clones and leaves out a portion. The top ten clones hold approximately 18% of a sample with some 130,000 clones, 49% of them seen once. The sequences come from CD8+ T cells sorted from blood, collected at week 0. This receptor was taken from a human donor with alopecia areata.

The CDR3 DNA is TGTGCCAGCACCCAGGGGTGGAACACTGAAGCTTTCTTT. It encodes CASTQGWNTEAFF. The chain employs TRBV27 and TRBJ1-1, with D tentatively TRBD1 (6 bases). Deletions cut 7 bases from V and 1 base from J, with 10 bases between. CDR1 MNHEY and CDR2 SMNVEV come from the germline V gene (reference sequence). CDR3 length: 13 amino acids.